These 9 T cell receptor beta chains share one sample of origin, sequenced in a study of lymphopenia after photon versus proton radiotherapy. Using immunoSEQ multiplex PCR, the repertoire was profiled, and TCRdb retains in-frame clones only, with some absent. The sample carries tens of thousands of clones, around 84% recorded once. Sequences were derived from peripheral blood, sampled from a patient treated with proton-based radiotherapy. These receptor sequences come from a man between 60 and 70 years old with pancreatic cancer.

This clone was counted a single time. V is TRBV7-9 and J is TRBJ1-5; D not certain. The V gene's germline CDR1 is SEHNR and CDR2 FQNEAQ (reference sequence). V was cut by 0 bases and J by 7 bases, with 7 bases left in between. CDR3 length: 13 residues. The CDR3 spells CASSLASGQPQHF. For the CDR3, the DNA is TGTGCCAGCAGCTTAGCTTCGGGGCAGCCCCAGCATTTT.

The genes are TRBV7-9 and TRBJ1-5; TRBD1 matches 9 bases. The CDR3 has 17 amino acids. Germline-derived CDR1 and CDR2 are SEHNR and FQNEAQ (reference sequence). J gave up 0 bases and V 4 bases, and 7 bases lay outside the gene matches. This chain's CDR3 is CASSSLTGGNSNQPQHF. For the CDR3, the DNA is TGTGCCAGCAGCTCCTTGACAGGGGGAAATAGCAATCAGCCCCAGCATTTT.

V gene TRBV19 combines with J gene TRBJ1-1, with TRBD1 matching over 10 bases. The V gene end was trimmed by 7 bases and the J gene end by 8 bases; junction bases not matched to a gene: 16. This CDR3 has 16 amino acids. The germline V gene encodes CDR1 LNHDA and CDR2 SQIVND (reference sequence). DNA for the CDR3: TGTGCCAGTACCTACAACGACAGGGGGCCGGGGGGAGAAGCTTTCTTT. Amino acids: CASTYNDRGPGGEAFF. The whole variable domain, filled in from reference TRBV19 and TRBJ1-1, reads DGGITQSPKYLFRKEGQNVTLSCEQNLNHDAMYWYRQDPGQGLRLIYYSQIVNDFQKGDIAEGYSVSREKKESFPLTVTSAQKNPTAFYLCASTYNDRGPGGEAFFGQGTRLTVV.

The rearrangement uses TRBV30 and TRBJ1-3; no clear D. The V end was cut by 1 base, the J end by 4 bases, with 11 bases between. Germline V gene data show CDR1 as GTSNPN and CDR2 as SVGIG (reference sequence). This CDR3 spans 14 amino acids. The chain's CDR3 is CAWSGGLGGNTIYF. CDR3 DNA sequence: TGTGCCTGGAGTGGAGGGTTGGGCGGAAACACCATATATTTT.

The chain links TRBV27 to TRBJ2-1, with a weak D call TRBD2 (6 bases). Germline CDR1 is MNHEY and CDR2 is SMNVEV (reference sequence). The V end was cut by 1 base, the J end by 10 bases, with 8 bases between. The CDR3 runs 12 residues. CDR3 nucleotides: TGTGCCAGCAGTTTATTTGGAGGGGAGCAGTTCTTC. Its translation: CASSLFGGEQFF.

The V gene is TRBV11-2, the J gene TRBJ2-2; D is uncertain. CDR1 SGHAT and CDR2 FQNNGV come from the germline V gene. V lost 6 bases and J lost 2, with 16 bases in between. CDR3 length: 16 residues. The CDR3 reads CASRSRVAGNTGELFF. The DNA for the CDR3 is TGTGCCAGCAGGTCTCGGGTAGCAGGAAACACCGGGGAGCTGTTTTTT.

V usage is TRBV13 and J usage is TRBJ2-1; maybe TRBD1 (6 bases). With 0 bases removed from V and 3 bases from J, the gap between germline ends came to 12 bases. CDR1 PRHDT and CDR2 FYEKMQ come from the germline V gene (reference sequence). This CDR3 has 16 residues. The CDR3 region has the DNA TGTGCCAGCAGCTTAGGGGGACATCAAAGCTACAATGAGCAGTTCTTC. Translated, it gives CASSLGGHQSYNEQFF.

The rearrangement joins TRBV7-8 to TRBJ1-4; 7 bases are shared with TRBD1. Germline V lookup: CDR1 SGHVS, CDR2 FQNEAQ. V gave up 4 bases and J gave up 3 bases; unmatched junction bases: 8. The CDR3 length is 16 residues. Written as DNA, the CDR3 is TGTGCCAGCAGCTCAACGACAGGGATAGCTAATGAAAAACTGTTTTTT. This codes for CASSSTTGIANEKLFF.

This chain connects TRBV7-3 to TRBJ2-3; TRBD1 or TRBD2 may be the D gene (5 bases each). The CDR3 runs 14 residues. Trimming removed 2 bases at V and 0 bases at J, with 6 bases between. Per germline, CDR1 SGHTA and CDR2 FQGTGA. The CDR3 nucleotides read TGTGCCAGCAGCTTAGGGACCAGCACAGATACGCAGTATTTT. It translates to CASSLGTSTDTQYF.